This paragraph covers one TCR beta chain sequence. The antigen remains undetermined. These data belong to a study of cytomegalovirus exposure and HLA in healthy donors. The table came from immunoSEQ multiplex PCR; TCRdb's copy has only in-frame clones and leaves some out. The sample shows tens of thousands of clones, 80% to 95% of them seen only once. The CDR3 contains 16 residues. Germline V gene data show CDR1 as MDHEN and CDR2 as SYDVKM. V lost 5 bases to trimming and J lost 8 bases, with 23 bases between them. General study results and limits: While the bulk of TCR sequences proved rare, some public TCRs turned up in many donors. TCR beta chains numbering 150 to 200 were designated cytomegalovirus-associated.

Sequenced: PBMCs. This TCR derives from a woman in her 30s in good health and CMV-seronegative. V and J are TRBV28 and TRBJ2-3; D is perhaps TRBD2 (7 bases). CDR3 sequence: CASSLRPPTAGATQYF. Here the CDR3 DNA reads TGTGCCAGCAGTCTACGTCCTCCCACCGCGGGGGCTACGCAGTATTTT.